A single sample is the source of the 3 T cell receptor beta chains below, sequenced in a study of cytomegalovirus exposure and HLA in healthy donors (dated by TCRdb to 2017 to 2019). Library preparation employed the immunoSEQ multiplex PCR assay. The source is immuneACCESS, and TCRdb retained only in-frame sequences with V and J called. Part of the clones is not carried over; for the studies checked, unresolved V genes explain less than half of this, and the remainder is unexplained. Counted in this sample were some 190,000 clones; about nine tenths of them appeared once. Jointly, the top ten make up 6% to 8.5% of the sample. The sample taken for sequencing was PBMCs. These receptor sequences come from a man younger than 40 in good health and CMV-seropositive.

This chain links TRBV30 with TRBJ1-3; tentatively, D is TRBD1 (6 bases). Trimming shortened V by 4 bases and J by 0 bases, and 13 bases separated the two germline ends. Germline V gives CDR1 GTSNPN, CDR2 SVGIG (reference sequence). The CDR3 runs 15 residues. The CDR3 reads CAWTPTGRSGNTIYF. The CDR3 DNA reads as TGTGCCTGGACCCCGACAGGTCGCTCTGGAAACACCATATATTTT.

CDR3 sequence reads: CASSLERERFSGNTIYF. CDR3 DNA: TGTGCCAGCAGCTTGGAGAGAGAAAGGTTCTCTGGAAACACCATATATTTT. The chain has TRBV5-6 and TRBJ1-3; D is unresolved. CDR1 is SGHDT, CDR2 YYEEEE, per germline. The length of the CDR3 is 17 residues. V was clipped by 0 bases and J by 0 bases, with 13 bases between them.

The rearrangement uses TRBV10-3 and TRBJ2-7, with TRBD1 matching 9 bases. The CDR3 consists of 16 residues. Trimming removed 0 bases from V and 4 bases from J; junction bases left unmatched: 7. Germline values: CDR1 ENHRY, CDR2 SYGVKD. The CDR3 DNA sequence: TGTGCCATCAGTGAGTCGGAAGCGACAGGGGGATACGAGCAGTACTTC. It codes for CAISESEATGGYEQYF.